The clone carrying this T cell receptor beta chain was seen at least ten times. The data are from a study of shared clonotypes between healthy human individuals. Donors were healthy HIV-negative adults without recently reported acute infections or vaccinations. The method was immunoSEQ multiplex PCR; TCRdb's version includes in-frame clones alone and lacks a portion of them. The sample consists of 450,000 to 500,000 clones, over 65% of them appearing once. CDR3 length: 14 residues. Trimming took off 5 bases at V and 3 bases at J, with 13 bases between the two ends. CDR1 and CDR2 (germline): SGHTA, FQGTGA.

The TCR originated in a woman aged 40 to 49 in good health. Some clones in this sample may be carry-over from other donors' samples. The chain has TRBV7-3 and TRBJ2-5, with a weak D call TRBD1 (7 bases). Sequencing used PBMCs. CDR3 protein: CASSAQGGEETQYF. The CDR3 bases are TGTGCCAGCAGCGCCCAGGGGGGAGAAGAGACCCAGTACTTC.